The clone carrying this T cell receptor beta chain came up a few times. The source of the sample is a study of OX40 agonist ivuxolimab in advanced cancers. Across the study: Hepatocellular carcinoma, melanoma, renal cell or head and neck cancer affected the dose-escalation patients.

Assay used: immunoSEQ multiplex PCR; TCRdb lists only in-frame clones, some missing. The table shows about 50,000 clones, with about 85% occurring only once. The CDR3 has 14 amino acids. The V gene's germline CDR1 is SGHNT and CDR2 YENEEA. After removal of 4 bases from V and 5 bases from J, the junction contained 3 bases not matched to a gene. The chain joins TRBV11-3 to TRBJ2-5, with 11 positions matching TRBD2. This receptor was identified in an adult with an advanced solid tumor such as melanoma, head and neck, liver or kidney cancer. The starting material was CD4+ or CD8+ T cells sorted from blood, obtained in a trial of the OX40 agonist ivuxolimab. The DNA of the CDR3 is TGTGCCAGCAGCTCGACTAGCGGGATTGAGACCCAGTACTTC. Translating gives CASSSTSGIETQYF. The whole variable domain, filled in from reference TRBV11-3 and TRBJ2-5, reads EAGVVQSPRYKIIEKKQPVAFWCNPISGHNTLYWYLQNLGQGPELLIRYENEEAVDDSQLPKDRFSAERLKGVDSTLKIQPAELGDSAVYLCASSSTSGIETQYFGPGTRLLVL.